This T cell receptor beta chain was retrieved from a study of metastatic and nonmetastatic thyroid tumors. Study information: Where malignant and benign thyroid patients were concerned, repertoires were compared across blood and tumor or nodule tissue.

The CDR3 is 13 amino acids. V was shortened by 3 bases and J by 9 bases, with 12 bases between the two germline ends. Germline loops: CDR1 LNHDA, CDR2 SQIVND (reference sequence). This clone is termed medium-sized. Its antigen is not identified. Original handling: A classifier for distant metastasis in papillary thyroid cancer was constructed using CDR3 differences observed across clinicopathological groups. TCRdb re-called clones via MiXCR from the PCR reads. The V and J calls shown here were made by TCRdb, not taken from the authors' results. Among roughly 32,000 clones listed, 7.4% were seen once. Study-wide points: Benign nodules were reported to have significantly lower TCR beta diversity than malignant thyroid tumors, in blood and tumor.

No treatment of any kind had been given to any patient before thyroid surgery. The chain carries TRBV19 and TRBJ1-5; D not certain. The sample was blood. The sequence came from a female donor with papillary thyroid cancer or a benign thyroid nodule (not recorded which). Some clones in this sample may be carry-over from other donors' samples. CDR3 in DNA: TGTGCCAGTAGTATTCCGGCTTTGTGGCCCCAGCATTTT. Translated: CASSIPALWPQHF.